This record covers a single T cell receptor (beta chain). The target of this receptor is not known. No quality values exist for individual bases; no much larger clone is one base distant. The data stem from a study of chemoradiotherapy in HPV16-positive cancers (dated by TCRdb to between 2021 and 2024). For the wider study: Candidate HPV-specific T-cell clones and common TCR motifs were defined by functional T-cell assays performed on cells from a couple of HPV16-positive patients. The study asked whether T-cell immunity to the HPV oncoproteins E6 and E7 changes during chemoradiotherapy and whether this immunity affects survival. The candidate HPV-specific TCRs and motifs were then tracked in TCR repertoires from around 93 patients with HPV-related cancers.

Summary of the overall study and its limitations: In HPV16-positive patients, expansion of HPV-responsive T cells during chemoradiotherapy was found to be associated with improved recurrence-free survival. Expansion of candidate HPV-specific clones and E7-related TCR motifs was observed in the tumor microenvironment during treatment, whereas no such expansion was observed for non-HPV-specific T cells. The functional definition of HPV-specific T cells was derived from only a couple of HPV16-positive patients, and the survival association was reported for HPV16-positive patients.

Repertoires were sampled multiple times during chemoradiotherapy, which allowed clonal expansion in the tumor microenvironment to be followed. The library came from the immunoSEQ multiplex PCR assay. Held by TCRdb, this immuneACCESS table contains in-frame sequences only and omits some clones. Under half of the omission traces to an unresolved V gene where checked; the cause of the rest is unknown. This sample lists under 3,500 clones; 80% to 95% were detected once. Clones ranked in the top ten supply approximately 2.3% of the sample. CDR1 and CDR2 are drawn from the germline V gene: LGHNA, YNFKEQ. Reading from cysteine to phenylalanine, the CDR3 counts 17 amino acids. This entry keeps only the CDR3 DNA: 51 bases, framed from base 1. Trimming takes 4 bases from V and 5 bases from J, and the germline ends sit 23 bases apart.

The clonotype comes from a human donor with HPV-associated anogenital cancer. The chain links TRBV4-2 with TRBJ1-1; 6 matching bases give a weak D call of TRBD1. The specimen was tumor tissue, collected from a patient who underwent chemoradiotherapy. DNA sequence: TGTGCCAGCAGCCCGGCGAGAGGGACATTTGTGGTAACTGAAGCTTTCTTT. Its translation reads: CASSPARGTFVVTEAFF.